This paragraph covers one T cell receptor beta chain sequence. Its target antigen remains unknown. Base qualities are not recorded, but no much larger clone differs from it by a single base. Spanning cysteine to phenylalanine, the CDR3 consists of 15 amino acids. The sequence is cut down to CDR3 DNA, 45 bases in frame from base 1. From a lookup of the germline V gene, CDR1 and CDR2 are MGHRA and YSYEKL. The V end gives up 1 base and the J end 8 bases, leaving 10 bases in the junction not matched to a gene. The data stem from a study of blood T cells in healthy people across ages (dated by TCRdb to the mid-2010s). About the investigation overall: In model experiments, template switching captured roughly one uniquely barcoded TCR beta cDNA molecule for every two T cells. Donors of different ages were randomly distributed across sequencing lanes to avoid experimental bias. Donors were grouped into four age groups: young (average approximately 15 years), middle-aged (less than 40), aged (roughly 67) and long-lived (approximately 81). The study analyzed two additional independent replicas of 1 million unique cDNA reads from the same blood draw for two donors, one aged 18 to 29 and one aged 80 or older. The study measured age-related changes in TCR beta repertoire diversity using deep sequencing normalized with unique cDNA molecular identifiers. Broader findings and caveats from the paper: Total diversity estimates from one million sequenced T cells were considered lower bounds and underestimates. A strong correlation was found between observed TCR beta diversity and the percentage of naive T cells measured by flow cytometry. Bulk unsorted PBMC profiling prevented conclusive comparison of naive and antigen-experienced compartments. Observed TCR beta diversity per million T cells fell roughly linearly with age, and a significant reduction was already apparent by age about 38. The long-lived group showed more naive CD4+ T cells, fewer expanded clones and increased TCR diversity than the aged group, suggesting age selection. Donor CMV infection status was unknown, potentially confounding age-related changes in expanded clonotypes.

Libraries were prepared through 5' RACE. Sequencer: Illumina HiSeq 2500. A second PCR of about 7 to 12 cycles was run with a J-beta primer mix and a sample-barcoded 5' primer. Each TCR beta cDNA molecule received a unique molecular identifier from a template-switch 5' adaptor carrying 12 random nucleotides. Each sample yielded at least 2.5 million CDR3-containing paired-end reads. All of the RNA was converted into first-strand cDNA using the Mint cDNA synthesis kit, with a TRBC-specific oligonucleotide serving as the primer. All cDNA was treated with uracil-DNA glycosylase and then went through a first 18-cycle PCR with the universal primers M1SS and BC2_uni_R. The paper's processing steps were these. Normalization of each sample was performed by random selection of 1 million high-quality reads, each carrying a distinct molecular identifier. Reads sharing molecular identifiers were discarded rather than binned into consensus sequences. MiTCR, with a Q25 quality threshold and the strictest error-elimination algorithm, was used for CDR3 identification, clonotype clustering and error correction. A nonparametric unseen species model with Euler transformation was used to estimate lower-bound total TCR beta diversity. Starting from the raw public reads, TCRdb applied fastp trimming at Q25, assembled clones with MiXCR and retained in-frame beta chains. Each record represents a unique CDR3 protein, reported with the most common genes and DNA among its rows. TCRdb, not the original authors, processed these V and J calls. A total of about 1,000,000 distinct CDR3 sequences appear in this sample, 40% to 55% of them only once. The ten largest account for approximately 20% of the sample.

Donors were 39 systemically healthy Caucasian individuals from Russia aged about 6 to 100 years. Around 10 milliliters of peripheral blood were collected from each donor into EDTA-treated Vacutainer tubes. Ficoll-Paque density-gradient centrifugation was used to isolate PBMCs, with at least 7 million per sample. Total RNA was extracted from PBMCs with Trizol reagent, with at least 6 micrograms obtained per sample. The percentages of naive CD45RAhigh/CD27high T cells were determined by flow cytometry on a PBMC aliquot from every donor. The TCR sequence derives from a woman aged 60 to 75 in good health. The sequencing input was blood. The receptor chain draws on TRBV4-1 and TRBJ1-2, with 7 bases in between that match TRBD1. The DNA reads TGCGCCAGCAGCCAAGGAACAGGGGCACAGGGCGGCTACACCTTC. This translates into CASSQGTGAQGGYTF.